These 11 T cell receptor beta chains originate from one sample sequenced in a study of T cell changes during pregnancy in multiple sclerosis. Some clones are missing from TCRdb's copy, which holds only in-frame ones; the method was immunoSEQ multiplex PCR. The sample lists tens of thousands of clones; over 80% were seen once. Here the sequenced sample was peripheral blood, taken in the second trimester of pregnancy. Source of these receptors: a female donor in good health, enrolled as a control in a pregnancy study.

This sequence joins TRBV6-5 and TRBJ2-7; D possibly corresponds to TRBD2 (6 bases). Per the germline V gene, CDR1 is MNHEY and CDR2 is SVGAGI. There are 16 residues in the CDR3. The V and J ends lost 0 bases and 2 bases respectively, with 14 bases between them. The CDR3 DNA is TGTGCCAGCAGTTACTCCTTAGCGGCGGGCCCCTACGAGCAGTACTTC. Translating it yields CASSYSLAAGPYEQYF.

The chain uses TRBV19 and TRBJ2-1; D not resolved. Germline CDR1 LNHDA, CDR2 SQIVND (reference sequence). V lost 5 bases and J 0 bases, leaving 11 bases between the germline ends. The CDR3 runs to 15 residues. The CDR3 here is CASSVRESSYNEQFF. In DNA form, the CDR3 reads TGTGCCAGTAGTGTACGAGAGAGCTCCTACAATGAGCAGTTCTTC.

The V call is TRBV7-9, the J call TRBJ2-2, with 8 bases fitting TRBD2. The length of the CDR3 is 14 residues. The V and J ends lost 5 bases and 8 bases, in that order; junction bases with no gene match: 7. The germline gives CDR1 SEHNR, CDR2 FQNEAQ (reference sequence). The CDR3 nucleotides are TGTGCCAGCAGCCCCCAGGCTAGCGGGGGGGAGCTGTTTTTT. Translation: CASSPQASGGELFF. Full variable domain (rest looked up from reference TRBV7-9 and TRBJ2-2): DTGVSQNPRHKITKRGQNVTFRCDPISEHNRLYWYRQTLGQGPEFLTYFQNEAQLEKSRLLSDRFSAERPKGSFSTLEIQRTEQGDSAMYLCASSPQASGGELFFGEGSRLTVL.

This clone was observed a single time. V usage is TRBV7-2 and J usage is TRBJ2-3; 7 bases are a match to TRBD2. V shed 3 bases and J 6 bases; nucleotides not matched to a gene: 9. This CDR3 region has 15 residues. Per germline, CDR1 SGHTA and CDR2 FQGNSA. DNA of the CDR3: TGTGCCAGCAGCTTGGGACTAACAAGTGTGGATACGCAGTATTTT. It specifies CASSLGLTSVDTQYF.

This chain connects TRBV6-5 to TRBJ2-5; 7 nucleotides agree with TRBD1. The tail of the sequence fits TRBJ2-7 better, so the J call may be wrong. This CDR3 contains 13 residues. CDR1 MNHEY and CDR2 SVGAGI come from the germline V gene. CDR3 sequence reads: CASQIGQAAEQYF. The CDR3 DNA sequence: TGTGCCTCCCAAATTGGACAGGCAGCCGAGCAGTACTTC.

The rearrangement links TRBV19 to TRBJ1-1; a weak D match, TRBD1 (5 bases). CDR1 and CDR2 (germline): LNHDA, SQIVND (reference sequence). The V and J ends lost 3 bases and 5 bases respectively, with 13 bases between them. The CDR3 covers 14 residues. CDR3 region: CASSMAGDGTEAFF. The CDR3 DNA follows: TGTGCCAGTAGTATGGCGGGGGATGGAACTGAAGCTTTCTTT.

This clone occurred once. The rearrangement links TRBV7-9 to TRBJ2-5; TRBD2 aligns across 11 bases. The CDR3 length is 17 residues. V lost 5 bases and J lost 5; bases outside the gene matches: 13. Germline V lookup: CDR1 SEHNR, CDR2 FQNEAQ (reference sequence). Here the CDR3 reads CASSGPLSGGAFETQYF. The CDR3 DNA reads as TGTGCCAGCAGCGGCCCTCTTAGCGGGGGGGCGTTCGAGACCCAGTACTTC. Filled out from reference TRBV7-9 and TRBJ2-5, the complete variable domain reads DTGVSQNPRHKITKRGQNVTFRCDPISEHNRLYWYRQTLGQGPEFLTYFQNEAQLEKSRLLSDRFSAERPKGSFSTLEIQRTEQGDSAMYLCASSGPLSGGAFETQYFGPGTRLLVL.

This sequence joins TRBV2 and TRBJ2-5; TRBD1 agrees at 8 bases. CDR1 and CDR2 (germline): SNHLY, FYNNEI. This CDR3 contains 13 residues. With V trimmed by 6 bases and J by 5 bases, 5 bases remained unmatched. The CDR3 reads CASSQGAEETQYF. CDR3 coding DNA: TGTGCCAGCAGCCAGGGGGCGGAGGAGACCCAGTACTTC.

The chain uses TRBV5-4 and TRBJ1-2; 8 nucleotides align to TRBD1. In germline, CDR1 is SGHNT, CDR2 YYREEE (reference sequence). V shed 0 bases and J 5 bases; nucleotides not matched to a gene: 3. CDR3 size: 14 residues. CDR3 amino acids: CASSLGDRKYGYTF. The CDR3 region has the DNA TGTGCCAGCAGCTTGGGGGACAGGAAGTATGGCTACACCTTC.

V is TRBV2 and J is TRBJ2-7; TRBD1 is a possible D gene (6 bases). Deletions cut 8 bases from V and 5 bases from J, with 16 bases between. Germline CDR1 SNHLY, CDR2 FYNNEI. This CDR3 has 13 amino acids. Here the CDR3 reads CASLTGNVNEQYF. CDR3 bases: TGTGCCAGCCTAACAGGGAATGTGAACGAGCAGTACTTC.

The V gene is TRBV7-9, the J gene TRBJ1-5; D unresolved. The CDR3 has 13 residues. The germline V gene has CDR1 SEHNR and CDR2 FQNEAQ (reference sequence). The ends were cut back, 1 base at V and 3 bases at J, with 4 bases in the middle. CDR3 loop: CASSLDTNQPQHF. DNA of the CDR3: TGTGCCAGCAGCTTAGACACCAATCAGCCCCAGCATTTT.